This T cell receptor beta chain was recorded in a study of OX40 agonist ivuxolimab in advanced cancers. Whole-study findings and limits: CD4+ and CD8+ blood T cells expanded clonally by week 6 at 0.1 to 3.0 mg/kg.

Generated by immunoSEQ multiplex PCR, the TCRdb table keeps only in-frame clones and is missing some. This sample has 45,000 to 50,000 clones, with around nine tenths found just once. Comments on this clone: The antigen is unknown.

The clonotype comes from an adult with an advanced solid tumor such as melanoma, head and neck, liver or kidney cancer. The sample was CD4+ or CD8+ T cells sorted from blood, taken in a trial of the OX40 agonist ivuxolimab.

CDR3 coding DNA: TGTGCCAGCAGCGGATCTGGCCAAGAGACCCAGTACTTC. As protein: CASSGSGQETQYF. This chain joins TRBV21-1 and TRBJ2-5. TRBV21-1 is a pseudogene locus. This CDR3 is 13 amino acids long.